Sequencing of this T cell receptor beta chain was carried out in a study of T cell responses to AZD1222 COVID-19 vaccine. General observations from the study: Spike-specific TCR breadth rose after two AZD1222 doses, and depth rose as well. Nearly half of spike-specific TCRs reportedly target variant regions that are unmutated in the B.1.351 and B.1.1.7 variants. Females outnumbered males among donors, who were mostly white British; clonal diversity was possibly underestimated.

TCRdb keeps only in-frame clones here, not all; method: immunoSEQ multiplex PCR. Of nearly 110,000 clones in the sample, 70% to 90% were seen once. On this clone itself: Its antigen is unidentified.

The length of the CDR3 is 16 residues. Germline V gene data show CDR1 as MDHEN and CDR2 as SYDVKM. V shed 4 bases, J shed 7 bases, and the junction held 13 bases outside the gene matches. The TCR sequence derives from an adult in good health. The material was peripheral blood, obtained on day 0 of AZD1222 vaccination. V usage is TRBV28 and J usage is TRBJ1-3, with 7 positions matching TRBD1. The chain's CDR3 is CASSWNETGRGNTIYF. The CDR3 nucleotides are TGTGCCAGCAGTTGGAACGAGACAGGGAGGGGTAACACCATATATTTT. Drawing the rest from reference TRBV28 and TRBJ1-3, the complete variable domain is DVKVTQSSRYLVKRTGEKVFLECVQDMDHENMFWYRQDPGLGLRLIYFSYDVKMKEKGDIPEGYSVSREKKERFSLILESASTNQTSMYLCASSWNETGRGNTIYFGEGSWLTVV.